This T cell receptor beta chain was retrieved from a study of blood T cell repertoires in COVID-19. The table came from immunoSEQ multiplex PCR; TCRdb's copy has only in-frame clones and leaves some out. The profile shows 130,000 to 150,000 clones, roughly 84% of them singletons. Per the germline V gene, CDR1 is SGDLS and CDR2 is YYNGEE. This CDR3 has 17 amino acids. The V end lost 0 bases, the J end lost 4 bases, and 16 bases lay between the germline ends. The receptor's source is a human donor in a cohort sampled during active COVID-19. The chain carries TRBV9 and TRBJ2-2, with D possibly being TRBD2 (6 bases). What was sequenced was peripheral blood. The CDR3 loop is CASSVAPGDGGTGELFF. The CDR3 DNA is TGTGCCAGCAGCGTAGCCCCGGGGGACGGTGGCACCGGGGAGCTGTTTTTT. Looking up the rest from reference TRBV9 and TRBJ2-2 gives the full variable domain: DSGVTQTPKHLITATGQRVTLRCSPRSGDLSVYWYQQSLDQGLQFLIQYYNGEERAKGNILERFSAQQFPDLHSELNLSSLELGDSALYFCASSVAPGDGGTGELFFGEGSRLTVL.